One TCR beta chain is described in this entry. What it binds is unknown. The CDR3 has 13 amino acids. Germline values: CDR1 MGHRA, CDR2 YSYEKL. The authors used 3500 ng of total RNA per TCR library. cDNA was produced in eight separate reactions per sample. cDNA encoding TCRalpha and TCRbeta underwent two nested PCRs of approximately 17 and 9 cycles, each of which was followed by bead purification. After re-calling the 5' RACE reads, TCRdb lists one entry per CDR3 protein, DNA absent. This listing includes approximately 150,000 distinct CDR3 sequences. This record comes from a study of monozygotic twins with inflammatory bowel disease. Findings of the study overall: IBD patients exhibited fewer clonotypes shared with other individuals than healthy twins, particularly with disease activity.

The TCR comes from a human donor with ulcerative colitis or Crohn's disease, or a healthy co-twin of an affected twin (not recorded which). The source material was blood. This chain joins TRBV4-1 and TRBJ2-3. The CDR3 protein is CASSPLATDTQYF.